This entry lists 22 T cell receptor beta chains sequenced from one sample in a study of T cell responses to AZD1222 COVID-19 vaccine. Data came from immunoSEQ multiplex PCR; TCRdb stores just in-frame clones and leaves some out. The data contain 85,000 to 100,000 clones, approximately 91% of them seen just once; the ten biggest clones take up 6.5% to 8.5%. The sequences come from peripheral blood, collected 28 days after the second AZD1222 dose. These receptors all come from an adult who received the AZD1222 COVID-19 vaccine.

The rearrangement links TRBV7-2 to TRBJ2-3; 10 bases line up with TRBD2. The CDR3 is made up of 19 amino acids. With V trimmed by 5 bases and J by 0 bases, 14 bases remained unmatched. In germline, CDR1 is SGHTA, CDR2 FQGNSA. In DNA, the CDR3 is TGTGCCAGCAGCCCAGGGGTCCATACTAGCGGGACTAGCACAGATACGCAGTATTTT. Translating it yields CASSPGVHTSGTSTDTQYF.

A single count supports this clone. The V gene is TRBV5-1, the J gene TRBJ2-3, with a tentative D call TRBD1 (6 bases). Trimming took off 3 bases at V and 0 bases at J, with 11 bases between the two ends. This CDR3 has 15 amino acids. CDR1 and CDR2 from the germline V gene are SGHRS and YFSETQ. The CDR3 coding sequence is TGCGCCAGCAGCTGGACAGAGGCTAGCACAGATACGCAGTATTTT. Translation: CASSWTEASTDTQYF.

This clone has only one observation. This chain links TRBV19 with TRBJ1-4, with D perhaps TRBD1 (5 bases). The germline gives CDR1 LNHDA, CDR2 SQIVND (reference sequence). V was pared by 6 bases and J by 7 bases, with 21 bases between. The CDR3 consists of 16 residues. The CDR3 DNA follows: TGTGCCAGTAGACCCGGTGGAAGGGGTTGGGGTGAAAAACTGTTTTTT. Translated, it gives CASRPGGRGWGEKLFF.

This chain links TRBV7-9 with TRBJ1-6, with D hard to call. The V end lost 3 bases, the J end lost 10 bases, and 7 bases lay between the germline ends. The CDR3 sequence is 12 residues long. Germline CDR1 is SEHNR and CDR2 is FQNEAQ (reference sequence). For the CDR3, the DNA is TGTGCCAGCAGCTTGGCAGTGTCACCCCTCCACTTT. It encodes CASSLAVSPLHF.

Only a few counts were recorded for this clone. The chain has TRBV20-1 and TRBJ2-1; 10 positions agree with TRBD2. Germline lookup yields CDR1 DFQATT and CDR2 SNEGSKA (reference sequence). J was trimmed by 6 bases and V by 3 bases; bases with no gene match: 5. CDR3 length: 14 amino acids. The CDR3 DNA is TGCAGTGCTAGTTTTAGCGGGAGGCCCAATGAGCAGTTCTTC. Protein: CSASFSGRPNEQFF.

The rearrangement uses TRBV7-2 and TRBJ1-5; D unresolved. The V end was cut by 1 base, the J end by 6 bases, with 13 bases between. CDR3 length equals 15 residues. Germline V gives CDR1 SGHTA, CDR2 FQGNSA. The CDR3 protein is CASSLGRQVGQPQHF. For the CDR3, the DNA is TGTGCCAGCAGCTTAGGCCGGCAGGTCGGTCAGCCCCAGCATTTT.

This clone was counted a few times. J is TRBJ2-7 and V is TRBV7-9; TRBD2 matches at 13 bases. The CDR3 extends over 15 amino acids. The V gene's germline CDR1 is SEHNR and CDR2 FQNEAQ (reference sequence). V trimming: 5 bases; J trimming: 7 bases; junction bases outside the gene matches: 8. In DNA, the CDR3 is TGTGCCAGCAGCCCTTACTCGGGACTAGCGGGGGAGCAGTACTTC. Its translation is CASSPYSGLAGEQYF.

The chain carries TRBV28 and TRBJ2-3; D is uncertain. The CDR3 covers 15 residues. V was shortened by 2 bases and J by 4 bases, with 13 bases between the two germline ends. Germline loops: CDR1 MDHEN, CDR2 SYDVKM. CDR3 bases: TGTGCCAGCAGTTTAGGCAGGATGCCCCCAGATACGCAGTATTTT. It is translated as CASSLGRMPPDTQYF.

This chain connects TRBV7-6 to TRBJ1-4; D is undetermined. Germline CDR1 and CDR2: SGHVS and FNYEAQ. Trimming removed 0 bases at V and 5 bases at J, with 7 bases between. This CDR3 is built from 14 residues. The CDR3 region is CASSLAVKNEKLFF. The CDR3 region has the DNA TGTGCCAGCAGCTTAGCGGTAAAGAATGAAAAACTGTTTTTT. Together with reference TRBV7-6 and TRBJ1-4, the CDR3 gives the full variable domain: GAGVSQSPRYKVTKRGQDVALRCDPISGHVSLYWYRQALGQGPEFLTYFNYEAQQDKSGLPNDRFSAERPEGSISTLTIQRTEQRDSAMYRCASSLAVKNEKLFFGSGTQLSVL.

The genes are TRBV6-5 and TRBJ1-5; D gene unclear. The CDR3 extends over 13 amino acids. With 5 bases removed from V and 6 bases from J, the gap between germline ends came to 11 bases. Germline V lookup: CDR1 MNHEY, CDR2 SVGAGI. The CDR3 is CASSPTHLQPQHF. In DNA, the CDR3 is TGTGCCAGCAGTCCGACCCATCTTCAGCCCCAGCATTTT.

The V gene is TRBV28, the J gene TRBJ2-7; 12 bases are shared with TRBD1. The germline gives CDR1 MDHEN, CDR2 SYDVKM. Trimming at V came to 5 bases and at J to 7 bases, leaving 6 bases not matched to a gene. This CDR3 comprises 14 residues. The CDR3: CASSEGQGAGEQYF. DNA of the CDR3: TGTGCCAGCAGTGAGGGACAGGGGGCTGGGGAGCAGTACTTC.

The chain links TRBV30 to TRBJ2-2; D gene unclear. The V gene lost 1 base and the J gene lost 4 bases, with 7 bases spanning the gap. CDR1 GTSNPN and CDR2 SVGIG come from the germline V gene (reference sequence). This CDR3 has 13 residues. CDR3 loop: CAWSEVLTGELFF. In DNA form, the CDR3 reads TGTGCCTGGAGTGAAGTGCTCACCGGGGAGCTGTTTTTT.

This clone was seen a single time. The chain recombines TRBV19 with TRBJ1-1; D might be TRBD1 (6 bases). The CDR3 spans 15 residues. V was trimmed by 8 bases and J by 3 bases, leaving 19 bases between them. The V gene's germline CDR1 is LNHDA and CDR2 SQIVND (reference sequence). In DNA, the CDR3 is TGTGCCAGTCAACTTCGGGGGGCGTTGGACACTGAAGCTTTCTTT. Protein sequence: CASQLRGALDTEAFF.

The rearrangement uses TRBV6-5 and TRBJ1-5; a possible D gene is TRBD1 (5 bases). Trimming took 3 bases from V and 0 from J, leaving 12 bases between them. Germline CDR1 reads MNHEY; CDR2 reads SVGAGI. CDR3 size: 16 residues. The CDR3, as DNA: TGTGCCAGCAGTTATTCCGGGACGGATAGCAATCAGCCCCAGCATTTT. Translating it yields CASSYSGTDSNQPQHF.

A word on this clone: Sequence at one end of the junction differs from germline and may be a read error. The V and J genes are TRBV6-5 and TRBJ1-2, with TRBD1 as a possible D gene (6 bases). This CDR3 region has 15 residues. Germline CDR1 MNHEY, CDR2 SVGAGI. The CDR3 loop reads CASSYRDRLNYGYTF. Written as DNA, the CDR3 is TGTGCCAGCAGTTACCGTGACAGGTTGAACTACGGCTACACCTTC.

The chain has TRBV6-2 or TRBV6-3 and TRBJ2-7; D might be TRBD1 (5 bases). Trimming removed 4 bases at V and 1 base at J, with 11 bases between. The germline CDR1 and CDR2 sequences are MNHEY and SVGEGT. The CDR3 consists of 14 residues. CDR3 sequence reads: CASSFRTRSYEQYF. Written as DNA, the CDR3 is TGTGCCAGCAGTTTCCGGACAAGATCCTACGAGCAGTACTTC.

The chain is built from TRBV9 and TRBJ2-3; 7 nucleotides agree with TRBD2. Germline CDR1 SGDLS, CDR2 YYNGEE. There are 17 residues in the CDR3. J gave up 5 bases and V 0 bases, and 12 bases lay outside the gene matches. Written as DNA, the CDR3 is TGTGCCAGCAGCGTAGATGACGGGGGAGGGCCTGAAGATACGCAGTATTTT. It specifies CASSVDDGGGPEDTQYF.

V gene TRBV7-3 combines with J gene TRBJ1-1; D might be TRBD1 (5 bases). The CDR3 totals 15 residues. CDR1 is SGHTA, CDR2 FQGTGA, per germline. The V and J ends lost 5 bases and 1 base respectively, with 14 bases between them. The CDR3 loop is CASSKDGGRNTEAFF. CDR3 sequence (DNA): TGTGCCAGCAGCAAAGATGGGGGTCGGAACACTGAAGCTTTCTTT.

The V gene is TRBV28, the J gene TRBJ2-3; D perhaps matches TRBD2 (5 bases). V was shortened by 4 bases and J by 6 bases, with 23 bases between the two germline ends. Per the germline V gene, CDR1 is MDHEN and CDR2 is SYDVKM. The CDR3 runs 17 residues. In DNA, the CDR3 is TGTGCCAGCAGTTCGCCCACTAGTAAGGCCGCCCGGGATACGCAGTATTTT. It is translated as CASSSPTSKAARDTQYF.

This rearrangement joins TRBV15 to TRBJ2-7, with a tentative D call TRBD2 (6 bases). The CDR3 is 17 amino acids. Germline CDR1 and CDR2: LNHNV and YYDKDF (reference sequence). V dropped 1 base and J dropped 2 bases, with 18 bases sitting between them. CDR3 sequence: CATSRGGRTRGTYEQYF. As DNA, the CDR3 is TGTGCCACCAGCAGAGGGGGGAGGACTCGAGGTACCTACGAGCAGTACTTC. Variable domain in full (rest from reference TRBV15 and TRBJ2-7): DAMVIQNPRYQVTQFGKPVTLSCSQTLNHNVMYWYQQKSSQAPKLLFHYYDKDFNNEADTPDNFQSRRPNTSFCFLDIRSPGLGDTAMYLCATSRGGRTRGTYEQYFGPGTRLTVT.

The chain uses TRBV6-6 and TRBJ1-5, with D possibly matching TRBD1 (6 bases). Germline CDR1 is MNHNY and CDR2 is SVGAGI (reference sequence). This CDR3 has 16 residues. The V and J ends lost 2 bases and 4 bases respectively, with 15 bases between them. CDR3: CASSYDRPNTNQPQHF. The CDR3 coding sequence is TGTGCCAGCAGTTACGACAGGCCAAACACTAATCAGCCCCAGCATTTT.

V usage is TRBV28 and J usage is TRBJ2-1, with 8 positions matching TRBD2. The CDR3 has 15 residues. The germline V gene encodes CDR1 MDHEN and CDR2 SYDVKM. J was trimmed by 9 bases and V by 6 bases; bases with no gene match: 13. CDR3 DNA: TGTGCCAGCAGCCGAATTGTGGGACTAGGGTCTGAGCAGTTCTTC. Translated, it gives CASSRIVGLGSEQFF.